This TCR beta chain was sequenced in a study of sequential checkpoint blockade in melanoma. Study at large: Patients were randomized 1:1 to nivolumab-then-ipilimumab or ipilimumab-then-nivolumab first-line. Each arm's sequence ended with maintenance nivolumab.

The V gene lost 6 bases and the J gene lost 0 bases, with 12 bases spanning the gap. This CDR3 contains 15 residues. CDR1 and CDR2 (germline): MNHEY, SVGAGI. Treatment noted: randomized to nivolumab then ipilimumab (arm A) or the reverse (arm B). From thawed PBMCs, live CD3+CD8+ cells negative for CD19 and CD56 were sorted. Repertoires were generated with immunoSEQ multiplex PCR, while TCRdb's copy carries only in-frame clones and drops some. This table holds 15,000 to 20,000 clones, 80% found once. The clonotype originates from a human donor with melanoma. The source was CD8+ T cells sorted from blood (inferred from file names), collected from a patient given nivolumab and ipilimumab in sequence. This chain joins TRBV6-5 and TRBJ1-5; D is uncertain. The CDR3 spells CASRIQLNSNQPQHF. CDR3 coding DNA: TGTGCCAGCAGAATACAGCTCAATAGCAATCAGCCCCAGCATTTT.